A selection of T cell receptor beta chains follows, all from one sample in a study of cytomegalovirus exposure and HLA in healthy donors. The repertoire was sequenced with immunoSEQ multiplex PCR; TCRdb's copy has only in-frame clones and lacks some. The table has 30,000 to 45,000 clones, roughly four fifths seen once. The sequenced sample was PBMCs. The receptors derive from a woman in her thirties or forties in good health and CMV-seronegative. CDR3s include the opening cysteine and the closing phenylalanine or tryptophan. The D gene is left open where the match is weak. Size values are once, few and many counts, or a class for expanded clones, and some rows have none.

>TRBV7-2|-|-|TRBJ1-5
CASSLAYRDQPQHF
TGTGCCAGCAGCTTAGCTTACAGGGATCAGCCCCAGCATTTT
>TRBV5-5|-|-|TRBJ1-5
CASSATGLRPQHF
TGTGCCAGCAGCGCGACAGGCCTTCGACCCCAGCATTTT
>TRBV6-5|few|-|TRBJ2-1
CASGKDSAAYNEQFF
TGTGCCAGTGGAAAGGATAGCGCGGCATACAATGAGCAGTTCTTC
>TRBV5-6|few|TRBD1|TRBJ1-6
CASSLGTGATLHF
TGTGCCAGCAGCTTGGGGACAGGGGCCACCCTCCACTTT
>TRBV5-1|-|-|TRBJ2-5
CASSPGLEETQYF
TGCGCCAGCAGCCCTGGACTGGAAGAGACCCAGTACTTC
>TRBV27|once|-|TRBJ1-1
CASSFTGRYTEAFF
TGTGCCAGCAGTTTCACAGGGAGATACACTGAAGCTTTCTTT
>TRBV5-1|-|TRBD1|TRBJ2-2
CASSLAGWTGAGGELFF
TGCGCCAGCAGCTTGGCCGGATGGACAGGGGCCGGCGGGGAGCTGTTTTTT
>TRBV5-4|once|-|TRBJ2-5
CASSVPQGGNAETQYF
TGTGCCAGCAGCGTACCACAAGGAGGGAATGCTGAGACCCAGTACTTC
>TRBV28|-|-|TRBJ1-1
CASSLLVRVNTEAFF
TGTGCCAGCAGTTTACTGGTCAGGGTAAACACTGAAGCTTTCTTT
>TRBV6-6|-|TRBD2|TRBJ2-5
CASSYSRTSGETQYF
TGTGCCAGCAGTTACTCTCGGACTAGCGGAGAGACCCAGTACTTC
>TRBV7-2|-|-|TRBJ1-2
CASSLALGDHYGYTF
TGTGCCAGCAGCTTAGCGCTGGGCGACCACTATGGCTACACCTTC
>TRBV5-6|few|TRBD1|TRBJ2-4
CASSKGAPGHRTYKNIQYF
TGTGCCAGCTCTAAGGGGGCGCCGGGCCACCGTACGTACAAAAACATTCAGTACTTC
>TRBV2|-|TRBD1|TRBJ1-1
CATLGQGNTEAFF
TGTGCCACATTGGGACAGGGAAACACTGAAGCTTTCTTT
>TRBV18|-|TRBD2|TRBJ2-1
CASSLAGRASYNEQFF
TGTGCCAGCTCACTAGCGGGCCGGGCGTCCTACAATGAGCAGTTCTTC
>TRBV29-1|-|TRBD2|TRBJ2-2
CSAGLGGELFF
TGCAGCGCCGGACTAGGCGGGGAGCTGTTTTTT
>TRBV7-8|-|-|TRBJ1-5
CASQGFSNQPQHF
TGTGCCAGCCAGGGGTTTAGCAATCAGCCCCAGCATTTT
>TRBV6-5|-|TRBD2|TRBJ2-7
CASSSQLASGSYEQYF
TGTGCCAGCAGTTCCCAACTAGCGAGTGGCTCCTACGAGCAGTACTTC
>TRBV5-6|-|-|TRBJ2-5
CASSSDETPRGTQYF
TGTGCCAGCAGCTCCGACGAGACCCCAAGAGGGACCCAGTACTTC
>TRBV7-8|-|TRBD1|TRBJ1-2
CASRAGTGESYGYTF
TGTGCCAGCAGGGCCGGGACAGGGGAGAGCTATGGCTACACCTTC
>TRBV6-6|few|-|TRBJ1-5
CATSAAGGNQPQHF
TGTGCCACCTCGGCAGCGGGGGGCAATCAGCCCCAGCATTTT
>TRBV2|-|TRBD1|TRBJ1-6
CARRSGGSNSPLHF
TGTGCCAGACGGTCAGGGGGCAGTAATTCACCCCTCCACTTT
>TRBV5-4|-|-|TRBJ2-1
CASSPDSNEQFF
TGTGCCAGCAGCCCAGACAGTAATGAGCAGTTCTTC
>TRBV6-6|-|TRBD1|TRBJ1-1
CASRSSRDSRKGAFF
TGTGCCAGCAGGTCCTCCCGGGACAGCCGTAAGGGAGCTTTCTTT